This T cell receptor (beta chain) came from a study of CD8 T cells in Susac syndrome. Study results and caveats: The TCR sequencing and HLA analysis in the study involved a relatively small number of individuals, as the study acknowledged. Clonal expansion was not seen in any Susac syndrome CD4+ T cell repertoire.

RNA was extracted with the RNeasy kit, and a quantity of roughly 0.5 to 1 ug was reverse transcribed using random hexamers. The immunoSEQ assay covered 54 Vbeta and 13 Jbeta segments for CDR3. TCRdb reprocessed the immunoSEQ multiplex PCR reads with MiXCR, giving one entry per CDR3 protein. The table includes 170,000 or so distinct CDR3 sequences, around 94% detected once. V gave up 6 bases and J gave up 0 bases; unmatched junction bases: 4. This CDR3 is built from 14 residues. Germline CDR1 reads MNHNS; CDR2 reads SASEGT. From blood CD8+ and CD4+ T cells, the TCR beta chain was sequenced. Regarding this clonotype: Its cognate antigen is unknown.

The chain has TRBV6-1 and TRBJ2-7, with 8 bases fitting TRBD2. This TCR derives from a human donor with Susac syndrome. Sequencing input: CD4+ T cells from PBMCs. CDR3 residues: CASRLAGPSYEQYF. CDR3 coding DNA: TGTGCCAGCAGATTAGCGGGGCCCTCCTACGAGCAGTACTTC.